The present T cell receptor beta chain was sequenced within a study of response to subunit inactivated influenza vaccine. Findings of the study overall: It was the authors' suggestion that each seasonal influenza vaccination recruits few new T cells.

The CDR3 totals 16 residues. The V gene lost 6 bases and the J gene lost 4 bases, with 18 bases spanning the gap. The V gene's germline CDR1 is MNHNS and CDR2 SASEGT. As concerns this clonotype: Antigen unknown.

One entry per CDR3 protein, called by TCRdb with MiXCR from the RT-PCR reads. The profile shows approximately 520,000 distinct CDR3 sequences, around 25% of them singletons. This TCR was sampled from a man aged 45 to 65 who received an inactivated influenza vaccine. This chain uses TRBV6-1 with TRBJ2-2; D remains ambiguous. The material was CD4+ T cells sorted from PBMCs, obtained 5 to 6 days after vaccination. For the CDR3, the DNA is TGTGCCAGCAGCCAGCCTATGGCGAGTAGCACCGGGGAGCTGTTTTTT. Translation: CASSQPMASSTGELFF.